A selection of T cell receptor beta chains follows, all from one sample in a study of T cells in Graves' hyperthyroidism and ophthalmopathy. TCRdb redid the calling of the multiplex PCR reads with MiXCR, one entry per CDR3 protein. The table records around 440,000 distinct CDR3 sequences, around 16% of them present only once. The sequencing input was blood. These receptors came from a woman between 18 and 29 years old with Graves' hyperthyroidism. The CDR3 runs from the conserved cysteine through the conserved F or W. The order of the fields is D gene, V gene, clone size, J gene, CDR3 length, CDR3 DNA, CDR3 protein. D genes are given only for firm matches. Expanded clones get a size class; other rows say once, few or many, or leave the size out.

-,TRBV12-5,many,TRBJ2-7,15,TGTGCTAGTGGCCGATCAATTGGGGGGGCTGGCGAGCAGTACTTC,CASGRSIGGAGEQYF
-,TRBV12-3/TRBV12-4,many,TRBJ1-5,15,TGTGCCAGCAGCGGGGGGCGGGTAGGCAATCAGCCCCAGCATTTT,CASSGGRVGNQPQHF
-,TRBV5-1,many,TRBJ2-1,15,TGCGCCAGCACCTTAGGGGACCACCTATACAATGAGCAGTTCTTC,CASTLGDHLYNEQFF
-,TRBV6-2/TRBV6-3,once,TRBJ2-4,21,TGTGCCAGCAGTTACTCTTCCCCCAGGATCTCTTGGGGGGCGGCCAAAAACATTCAGTACTTC,CASSYSSPRISWGAAKNIQYF
-,TRBV5-5,many,TRBJ2-7,12,TGTGCCAGCAGACAAATGCCGGGGGAGCAGTACTTC,CASRQMPGEQYF
-,TRBV7-2,many,TRBJ2-5,15,TGTGCCAGCAGCGCAAAAACTAGAACCCAAGAGACCCAGTACTTC,CASSAKTRTQETQYF
-,TRBV5-8,many,TRBJ2-2,16,TGTGCCAGCAGCTTTTACCGGGGAGCGTATACCGGGGAGCTGTTTTTT,CASSFYRGAYTGELFF
TRBD2,TRBV30,many,TRBJ2-3,14,TGTGCCTGGGAGCGGGAGGGTTTTGGAGATACGCAGTATTTT,CAWEREGFGDTQYF
-,TRBV5-6,many,TRBJ2-1,12,TGTGCCAGCAGCTTGTGGCTGAATGAGCAGTTCTTC,CASSLWLNEQFF
-,TRBV19,many,TRBJ2-1,11,TGTGCCAGTAGGCAGTTGGATGAGCAGTTCTTC,CASRQLDEQFF
-,TRBV29-1,many,TRBJ1-1,14,TGCAGCGTTGAAGGGGGGTCCCCAGGGACCGGGGCTTTCTTT,CSVEGGSPGTGAFF
-,TRBV5-8,few,TRBJ2-5,15,TGTGCCAGCAGCTTGGGTCGTCAACCCCTAGAGACCCAGTACTTC,CASSLGRQPLETQYF
-,TRBV28,few,TRBJ1-5,12,TGTGCCAGCACGAAAACCCATCAGCCCCAGCATTTT,CASTKTHQPQHF
-,TRBV12-3/TRBV12-4,many,TRBJ1-2,15,TGTGCCAGCAGTTTGGGGCAAAGGGGTGCCTATGGCTACACCTTC,CASSLGQRGAYGYTF
TRBD2,TRBV7-9,many,TRBJ2-1,15,TGTGCCAGCAGCCGCGGACTAGCGAGGGAGGGTGAGCAGTTCTTC,CASSRGLAREGEQFF
-,TRBV28,many,TRBJ2-7,16,TGTGCCAGCACCACTTGGGCCAGGGGAAGCTCCTACGAGCAGTACTTC,CASTTWARGSSYEQYF
-,TRBV6-5,many,TRBJ2-5,17,TGTGCCAGCAGTTACCCCGGTCCTGAACAGGGTGAAGAGACCCAGTACTTC,CASSYPGPEQGEETQYF
-,TRBV28,many,TRBJ2-7,13,TGTGCCAGCGCCCCCGGGACCCCCTACGAGCAGTACTTC,CASAPGTPYEQYF
-,TRBV28,many,TRBJ1-2,15,TGTGCCAGCAGTTTGGGGGCGGATTTAAACTATGGCTACACCTTC,CASSLGADLNYGYTF
-,TRBV10-3,few,TRBJ1-5,14,TGTGCCATCAGTGAGTATTTCGGGAATCAGCCCCAGCATTTT,CAISEYFGNQPQHF
-,TRBV5-1,many,TRBJ2-7,16,TGCGCCAGCAGCTTGGTGCAGGGAACCCTCTCCTACGAGCAGTACTTC,CASSLVQGTLSYEQYF
-,TRBV7-3,many,TRBJ1-1,14,TGTGCCAGCAGCCCCGCCCTGGGGAACACTGAAGCTTTCTTT,CASSPALGNTEAFF
-,TRBV6-1,many,TRBJ1-1,17,TGTGCCAGCAGTTACGGGAGGGGCCCTATCATGAACACTGAAGCTTTCTTT,CASSYGRGPIMNTEAFF
-,TRBV18,many,TRBJ2-1,13,TGTGCCAGCTCACCTCAAGATAACAATGAGCAGTTCTTC,CASSPQDNNEQFF
-,TRBV30,many,TRBJ1-6,13,TGTGCCTGGAGCAGAGCCTATAATTCACCCCTCCACTTT,CAWSRAYNSPLHF
TRBD1,TRBV18,many,TRBJ2-1,18,TGTGCCAGCTCACCCAAACGTTACGGGACAGGAATCGACAATGAGCAGTTCTTC,CASSPKRYGTGIDNEQFF
-,TRBV12-3/TRBV12-4,-,TRBJ2-7,13,TGTGCCAGCAGTCCCCAATGGGTGTACGAGCAGTACTTC,CASSPQWVYEQYF
-,TRBV12-3/TRBV12-4,many,TRBJ2-3,13,TGTGCCAGCAGTTTTATCCAGGGAGATACGCAGTATTTT,CASSFIQGDTQYF
-,TRBV18,many,TRBJ1-2,13,TGTGCCAGCTCACCGTCCAGGGGCTATGGCTACACCTTC,CASSPSRGYGYTF
-,TRBV6-1,many,TRBJ2-7,14,TGTGCCAGCAGGACGGGACTTCTAACCTACGAGCAGTACTTC,CASRTGLLTYEQYF
-,TRBV2,many,TRBJ2-3,15,TGTGCCAGCAGTTGGAGGCGGAGCAGCACAGATACGCAGTATTTT,CASSWRRSSTDTQYF
TRBD1,TRBV6-1,-,TRBJ1-5,17,TGTGCCAGCAGAGGCGACAAGACAGGGTTAGTCAATCAGCCCCAGCATTTT,CASRGDKTGLVNQPQHF
TRBD2,TRBV20-1,many,TRBJ2-5,16,TGCAGTGCTAGAGTTTCTAGCGGGAGGGCCCCGGAGACCCAGTACTTC,CSARVSSGRAPETQYF
-,TRBV5-1,many,TRBJ1-2,15,TGCGCCAGCAGCTCATCGGCAGGTAGCCTCTATGGCTACACCTTC,CASSSSAGSLYGYTF
-,TRBV7-9,many,TRBJ1-6,12,TGTGCCAGCAGCTTACTGGACTCACCCCTCCACTTT,CASSLLDSPLHF
-,TRBV10-1,-,TRBJ2-1,14,TGCGCCAGCAGCGATTACAGGCGCCTCGGCGAGCAGTTCTTC,CASSDYRRLGEQFF
-,TRBV6-5,many,TRBJ2-3,14,TGTGCCAGCAGTTACGGACAGTACACAGATACGCAGTATTTT,CASSYGQYTDTQYF
TRBD1,TRBV28,many,TRBJ1-3,18,TGTGCCAGCAGTTTGTCCGGGACAGGGGTTATCTCTGGAAACACCATATATTTT,CASSLSGTGVISGNTIYF
TRBD1,TRBV9,-,TRBJ2-1,17,TGTGCCAGCAGCGGGACAGGGGAAAAAGGGTCCTACAATGAGCAGTTCTTC,CASSGTGEKGSYNEQFF
TRBD1,TRBV30,many,TRBJ2-5,14,TGTGCCGCCCGGGACAGGGGTCCTCGGGAGACCCAGTACTTC,CAARDRGPRETQYF
-,TRBV20-1,-,TRBJ1-2,12,TGCAGTGCGGAACAACCCCTTTATGGCTACACCTTC,CSAEQPLYGYTF
TRBD1,TRBV5-5,-,TRBJ2-7,13,TGTGCCAGCAGCTTGTTGGGACAGTTCGAGCAGTACTTC,CASSLLGQFEQYF
-,TRBV7-8,-,TRBJ2-1,15,TGTGCCAGCAGCTTAAGGCGAGGACTGGTGGATGAGCAGTTCTTC,CASSLRRGLVDEQFF
-,TRBV7-8,many,TRBJ2-5,14,TGTGCCAGCAGCTTAGGCAGCGTCCAAGAGACCCAGTACTTC,CASSLGSVQETQYF
-,TRBV4-1,few,TRBJ2-1,16,TGCGCCAGCAGCCATCCCCTGGGTGGGGGTTACAATGAGCAGTTCTTC,CASSHPLGGGYNEQFF
TRBD1,TRBV5-6,-,TRBJ1-4,16,TGTGCCAGCAGCCAGACAGGGACTACAACTAATGAAAAACTGTTTTTT,CASSQTGTTTNEKLFF
TRBD1,TRBV5-1,many,TRBJ2-3,20,TGCGCCAGCAGCGCCTTTCCAACCGGGACAGGGCAGTCATCCACAGATACGCAGTATTTT,CASSAFPTGTGQSSTDTQYF
-,TRBV2,many,TRBJ2-5,10,TGTGCCAGCAGAGACGAGACCCAGTACTTC,CASRDETQYF